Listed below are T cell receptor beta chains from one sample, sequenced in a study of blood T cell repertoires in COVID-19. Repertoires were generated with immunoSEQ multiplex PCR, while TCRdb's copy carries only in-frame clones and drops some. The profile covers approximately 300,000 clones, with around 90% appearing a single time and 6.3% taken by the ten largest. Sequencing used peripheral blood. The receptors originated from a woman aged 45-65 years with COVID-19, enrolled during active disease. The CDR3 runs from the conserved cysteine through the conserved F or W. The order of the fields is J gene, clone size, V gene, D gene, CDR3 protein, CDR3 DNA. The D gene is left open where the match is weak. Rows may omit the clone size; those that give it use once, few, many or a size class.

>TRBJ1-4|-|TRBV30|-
CAWNRQKTYEKLFF
TGTGCCTGGAATCGACAGAAGACATATGAAAAACTGTTTTTT
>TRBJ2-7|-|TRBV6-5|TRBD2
CASSYSAGGPGEQYF
TGTGCCAGCAGTTACTCGGCGGGAGGGCCTGGCGAGCAGTACTTC
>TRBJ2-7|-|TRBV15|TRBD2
CATSRDLRGAIGYEQYF
TGTGCCACCAGCAGAGACCTGCGGGGGGCGATCGGCTACGAGCAGTACTTC
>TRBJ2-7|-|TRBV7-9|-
CASATGLALHEQYF
TGTGCCAGCGCCACTGGGCTAGCTCTGCACGAGCAGTACTTC
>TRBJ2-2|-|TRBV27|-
CAARPYRYTGELFF
TGTGCCGCCAGGCCGTACCGCTACACCGGGGAGCTGTTTTTT
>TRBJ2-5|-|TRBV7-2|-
CASSLAQRAYQETQYF
TGTGCCAGCAGCTTAGCTCAGCGGGCATACCAAGAGACCCAGTACTTC
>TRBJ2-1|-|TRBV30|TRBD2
CAWSPRTSGRWDNEQFF
TGTGCCTGGAGTCCAAGGACTAGCGGGAGGTGGGACAATGAGCAGTTCTTC
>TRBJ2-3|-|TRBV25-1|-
CARTQNRGSTDTQYF
TGTGCCAGAACTCAAAATAGGGGTAGCACAGATACGCAGTATTTT
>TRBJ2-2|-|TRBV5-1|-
CASSPQGTGELFF
TGCGCCAGCAGCCCCCAGGGTACCGGGGAGCTGTTTTTT
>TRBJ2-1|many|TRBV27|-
CASRPPLGDNEQFF
TGTGCCAGCAGACCCCCCCTCGGGGACAATGAGCAGTTCTTC
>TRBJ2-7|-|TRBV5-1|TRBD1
CASSLELRGLGVGEQYF
TGCGCCAGCAGCTTGGAGTTGAGGGGGCTAGGGGTAGGCGAGCAGTACTTC
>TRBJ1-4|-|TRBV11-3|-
CASSLGQGDHEKLFF
TGTGCCAGCAGCTTAGGGCAGGGTGATCACGAAAAACTGTTTTTT
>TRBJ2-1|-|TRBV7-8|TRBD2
CASSLGGLANEQFF
TGTGCCAGCAGCTTAGGTGGACTAGCGAATGAGCAGTTCTTC
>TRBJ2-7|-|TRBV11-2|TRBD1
CASSNTGGPYEQYF
TGTGCCAGCAGCAATACAGGGGGCCCATACGAGCAGTACTTC
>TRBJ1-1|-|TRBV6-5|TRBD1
CASRQGAYEAFF
TGTGCCAGCAGACAGGGGGCCTATGAAGCTTTCTTT
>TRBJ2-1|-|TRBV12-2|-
CASRPPGGPSGIIDEQFF
TGTGCAAGTCGCCCCCCGGGGGGGCCTAGCGGGATTATAGATGAGCAGTTCTTC
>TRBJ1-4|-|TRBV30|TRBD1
CAWSAGQVNEKLFF
TGTGCCTGGAGTGCGGGACAGGTTAATGAAAAACTGTTTTTT
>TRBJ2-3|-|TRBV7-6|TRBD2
CASSLLGGSVTDTQYF
TGTGCCAGCAGCTTATTAGGCGGGAGCGTAACAGATACGCAGTATTTT
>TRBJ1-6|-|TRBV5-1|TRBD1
CASSLYRGRTLHF
TGCGCCAGCAGCTTGTACAGGGGGCGGACCCTCCACTTT
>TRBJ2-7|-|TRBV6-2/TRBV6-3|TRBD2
CASSYPGLASGADEQYF
TGTGCCAGCAGTTACCCGGGACTAGCGTCCGGCGCCGACGAGCAGTACTTC
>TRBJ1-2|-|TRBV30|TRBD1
CAWSGLTGEDNYGYTF
TGTGCCTGGAGTGGCCTTACAGGGGAAGATAACTATGGCTACACCTTC
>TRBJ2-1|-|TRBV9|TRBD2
CASSYSAGGGIWNEQFF
TGTGCCAGCAGCTACTCGGCGGGAGGAGGGATTTGGAATGAGCAGTTCTTC
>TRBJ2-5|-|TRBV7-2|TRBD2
CASSRGGGSGETQYF
TGTGCCAGCAGCCGCGGGGGAGGTTCGGGAGAGACCCAGTACTTC
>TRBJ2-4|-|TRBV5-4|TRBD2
CASSSRGGLNIQYF
TGTGCCAGCAGCAGTCGGGGGGGTCTAAACATTCAGTACTTC
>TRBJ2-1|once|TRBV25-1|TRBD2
CATPRTSVYNEQFF
TGTGCCACTCCGCGGACTAGCGTTTATAATGAGCAGTTCTTC
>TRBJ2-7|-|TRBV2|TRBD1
CASSGDRQYF
TGTGCCAGCAGTGGGGACAGGCAGTACTTC
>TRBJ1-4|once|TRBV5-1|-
CASSLESPPGEKLFF
TGCGCCAGCAGCTTGGAGTCCCCTCCGGGTGAAAAACTGTTTTTT
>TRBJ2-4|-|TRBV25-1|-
CASSDLQGIQYF
TGTGCCAGCAGTGACTTGCAGGGCATTCAGTACTTC
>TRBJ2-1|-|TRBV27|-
CASSLRGSYNEQFF
TGTGCCAGCAGTTTAAGGGGCTCCTACAATGAGCAGTTCTTC
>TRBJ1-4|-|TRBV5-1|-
CASSLLSGDGEKLFF
TGCGCCAGCAGCTTGCTGTCAGGGGATGGCGAAAAACTGTTTTTT
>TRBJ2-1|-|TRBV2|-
CASTGAHSYNEQFF
TGTGCCAGCACAGGGGCACACTCCTACAATGAGCAGTTCTTC
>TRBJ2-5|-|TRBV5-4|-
CASSRDLQETQYF
TGTGCCAGCAGCCGGGACTTACAAGAGACCCAGTACTTC
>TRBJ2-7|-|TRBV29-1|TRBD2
CSVRTSGTYEQYF
TGCAGCGTTCGGACTAGCGGGACCTACGAGCAGTACTTC
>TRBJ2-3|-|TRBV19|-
CASSIGGQGTRTDTQYF
TGTGCCAGTAGTATAGGGGGGCAGGGTACGAGAACAGATACGCAGTATTTT
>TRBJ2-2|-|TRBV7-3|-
CASSVDGGANTGELFF
TGTGCCAGCAGCGTCGACGGGGGAGCGAACACCGGGGAGCTGTTTTTT
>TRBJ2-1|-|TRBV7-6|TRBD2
CASRGLAETYNEQFF
TGTGCCAGCAGAGGACTAGCGGAGACCTACAATGAGCAGTTCTTC
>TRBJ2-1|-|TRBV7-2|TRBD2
CASSVERTSGRTGNEQFF
TGTGCCAGCAGCGTCGAACGGACTAGCGGGAGGACGGGCAATGAGCAGTTCTTC
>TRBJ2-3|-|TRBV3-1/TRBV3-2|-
CASSQRGLADTQYF
TGTGCCAGCAGCCAACGGGGACTGGCAGATACGCAGTATTTT
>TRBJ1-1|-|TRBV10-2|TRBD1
CASRPTHRGTNTEAFF
TGCGCCAGCAGGCCTACGCACAGGGGAACGAACACTGAAGCTTTCTTT
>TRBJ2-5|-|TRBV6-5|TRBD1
CASSSLRGREETQYF
TGTGCCAGCAGTTCCCTAAGGGGGCGCGAGGAGACCCAGTACTTC
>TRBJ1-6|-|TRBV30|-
CAWRIDSKSPLHF
TGTGCCTGGAGGATAGACAGTAAATCACCCCTCCACTTT
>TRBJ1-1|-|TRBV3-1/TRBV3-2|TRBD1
CASSRQGPNTEAFF
TGTGCCAGCAGCCGACAGGGACCGAACACTGAAGCTTTCTTT